This TCR beta chain was observed in a study of cytomegalovirus exposure and HLA in healthy donors. Looking at the study overall: Falling in the Caucasian-associated ancestry cluster were 81% of approximately 400 genotyped donors.

Trimming left V 3 bases short and J 5 bases short, with 5 bases between. Germline lookup yields CDR1 WSHSY and CDR2 SAAADI. The CDR3 has 11 amino acids. Both 60 Vbeta primers and 13 Jbeta primers went into the PCR. Produced via immunoSEQ multiplex PCR; TCRdb's table is partial and in-frame only. The sample has over 100,000 clones, over 60% seen once. The chain is built from TRBV10-2 and TRBJ2-7; D is undetermined. The clonotype was recovered from a woman aged 25 to 39 in good health and CMV-seronegative. The sequenced material came from PBMCs. Here the CDR3 DNA reads TGCGCCAGCAGTGAAGCTAACGAGCAGTACTTC. This sequence encodes CASSEANEQYF.